Following are 13 T cell receptor beta chains from one sample sequenced in a study of cytomegalovirus exposure and HLA in healthy donors. The PCR made use of 60 Vbeta and 13 Jbeta primers. The table came from immunoSEQ multiplex PCR; TCRdb's copy has only in-frame clones and leaves some out. The sample gives 150,000 to 250,000 clones, roughly 78% of which show up once; over 1.5% is in the top ten. The sample taken for sequencing was PBMCs. These TCRs come from a girl aged 10 to 17 in good health and CMV-seropositive.

The chain links TRBV21-1 to TRBJ2-5; TRBD2 is taken as the D call from the table, unchecked against the DNA. TRBV21-1 is marked as a pseudogene. The CDR3 extends over 16 amino acids. CDR3 in DNA: TGTGCCAGCAGCACCAATAGCGGGGGGCCTCTGGAGACCCAGTACTTC. It specifies CASSTNSGGPLETQYF.

The CDR3 bases are TGCGCCAGCAGCCAAGAAATAGGGCTAGCGGGGGGCAATGAGCAGTTCTTC. This codes for CASSQEIGLAGGNEQFF. The V and J genes are TRBV4-3 and TRBJ2-1; 11 bases are shared with TRBD2. Germline CDR1 reads LGHNA; CDR2 reads YSLEER. The CDR3 spans 17 residues. V shed 0 bases, J shed 6 bases, and the junction held 7 bases outside the gene matches.

The rearrangement joins TRBV6-1 to TRBJ2-3; 9 bases fit TRBD2. CDR1 MNHNS and CDR2 SASEGT come from the germline V gene. Unmatched junction bases numbered 1, after V lost 2 bases and J lost 4 bases. The CDR3 spans 14 residues. CDR3 sequence (DNA): TGTGCCAGCAGTGAACTAGCGGGGCCAGATACGCAGTATTTT. Its protein is CASSELAGPDTQYF.

The chain has TRBV4-3 and TRBJ1-3, with TRBD1 as a possible D gene (5 bases). V lost 1 base and J lost 1, with 8 bases in between. CDR1 and CDR2 from the germline V gene are LGHNA and YSLEER. The CDR3 length is 15 residues. CDR3 residues: CASSQVKGSGNTIYF. As DNA, the CDR3 is TGCGCCAGCAGCCAAGTTAAGGGGTCTGGAAACACCATATATTTT.

The chain recombines TRBV25-1 with TRBJ1-3; TRBD1 is a possible D gene (6 bases). CDR3 size: 13 residues. V lost 7 bases to trimming and J lost 2 bases, with 9 bases between them. The germline V gene has CDR1 MGHDK and CDR2 SYGVNS. This CDR3 reads CASTTGTGNTIYF. The CDR3 nucleotides read TGTGCCAGCACCACAGGGACTGGAAACACCATATATTTT.

The genes are TRBV18 and TRBJ2-2; 11 bases match TRBD1. V shed 6 bases, J shed 2 bases, and the junction held 2 bases outside the gene matches. The CDR3 consists of 15 residues. The germline V gene encodes CDR1 KGHSH and CDR2 LQKENI. For the CDR3, the DNA is TGTGCCAGCTCCGGACAGGGGGCCAACACCGGGGAGCTGTTTTTT. The encoded protein is CASSGQGANTGELFF.

V and J are TRBV11-3 and TRBJ1-1; a possible D gene is TRBD1 (5 bases). This CDR3 is built from 15 residues. V lost 5 bases and J lost 1, with 14 bases in between. Per germline, CDR1 SGHNT and CDR2 YENEEA. CDR3 protein: CASSSPGWANTEAFF. The DNA for the CDR3 is TGTGCCAGCAGCAGCCCAGGGTGGGCGAACACTGAAGCTTTCTTT.

This clone was picked up a small number of times. In DNA form, the CDR3 reads TGTGCCAGCTCGCTAGGGACTAGCGGGGGGCGGCAGTTCTTC. Translation: CASSLGTSGGRQFF. The rearrangement joins TRBV2 to TRBJ2-1; the match to TRBD2 covers 15 bases. The CDR3 totals 14 residues. With V trimmed by 8 bases and J by 12 bases, 8 bases remained unmatched. Per germline, CDR1 SNHLY and CDR2 FYNNEI.

The genes are TRBV7-2 and TRBJ2-7, with TRBD1 matching 7 bases. The CDR3 totals 14 residues. Trimming cost V 5 bases and J 3 bases; bases outside gene matches: 7. Germline-derived CDR1 and CDR2 are SGHTA and FQGNSA. CDR3 nucleotide sequence: TGTGCCAGCAGCGATTCGGGACAGAACTACGAGCAGTACTTC. Its protein is CASSDSGQNYEQYF.

The chain uses TRBV7-2 and TRBJ2-5, with 8 bases identical to TRBD2. The germline V gene has CDR1 SGHTA and CDR2 FQGNSA. The CDR3 runs 13 residues. The J segment lost 5 bases and the V segment lost 4 bases, leaving 3 bases of the junction unmatched. CDR3 sequence reads: CASSWTSRETQYF. The CDR3 nucleotides are TGTGCCAGCAGCTGGACTAGCCGGGAGACCCAGTACTTC.

The chain links TRBV30 to TRBJ2-3; 7 bases agree with TRBD2. The germline CDR1 and CDR2 sequences are GTSNPN and SVGIG (reference sequence). This CDR3 comprises 15 residues. The trim removed 6 bases at V and 5 bases at J, leaving 14 bases unmatched. CDR3 residues: CACPRTRAEGDTQYF. The CDR3 nucleotides read TGTGCCTGTCCGCGGACTAGGGCTGAGGGAGATACGCAGTATTTT.

The sample holds one count of this clone. The J gene is TRBJ2-5, the V gene TRBV7-2, with 15 bases matching TRBD2. Germline values: CDR1 SGHTA, CDR2 FQGNSA. V lost 5 bases, J lost 4 bases, and 11 bases stayed unmatched. This CDR3 is built from 18 residues. In nucleotides, the CDR3 is TGTGCCAGCAGCCTCTGGACTAGCGGGGGGGCCATGGGAGAGACCCAGTACTTC. Encoded protein: CASSLWTSGGAMGETQYF.

The chain is built from TRBV27 and TRBJ2-7; D gene unclear. CDR3 length equals 14 residues. Germline CDR1 is MNHEY and CDR2 is SMNVEV (reference sequence). The V gene lost 6 bases and the J gene lost 0 bases, with 12 bases spanning the gap. The CDR3 DNA is TGTGCCAGCAGACAAATGGGCCTCTCCTACGAGCAGTACTTC. Translation gives CASRQMGLSYEQYF.